A single sample is the source of the 8 T cell receptor beta chains below, sequenced in a study of control samples from healthy donors and cancer patients. Clones were sequenced by immunoSEQ multiplex PCR, and TCRdb holds only the in-frame ones, with some missing. The table includes under 85,000 clones, 93% detected once. Source material: PBMCs. The origin of the receptors is a woman aged 35 to 49 with lung cancer.

The rearrangement uses TRBV19 and TRBJ1-1; D unclear. V was clipped by 7 bases and J by 1 base, with 13 bases between them. The CDR3 totals 14 residues. CDR1 is LNHDA, CDR2 SQIVND, per germline (reference sequence). The CDR3 coding sequence is TGTGCCAGTAAAGTGGGAGGCGGGAACACTGAAGCTTTCTTT. This gives the protein CASKVGGGNTEAFF.

The rearrangement joins TRBV14 to TRBJ1-2; D may be TRBD1 (6 bases). The CDR3 is 13 residues long. Germline CDR1 reads SGHDN; CDR2 reads FVKESK. V dropped 4 bases and J dropped 7 bases, with 13 bases sitting between them. This chain's CDR3 is CASSPRGQGGYTF. The CDR3 DNA is TGTGCCAGCAGCCCCCGGGGGCAGGGTGGCTACACCTTC.

This sequence joins TRBV15 and TRBJ2-5; D is undetermined. The CDR3 runs to 13 residues. V dropped 4 bases and J dropped 6 bases, with 12 bases sitting between them. Germline V gene data show CDR1 as LNHNV and CDR2 as YYDKDF (reference sequence). The CDR3 bases are TGTGCCACCAGCAAGTCTTTGTCGCAGACCCAGTACTTC. Translating gives CATSKSLSQTQYF. Drawing the rest from reference TRBV15 and TRBJ2-5, the complete variable domain is DAMVIQNPRYQVTQFGKPVTLSCSQTLNHNVMYWYQQKSSQAPKLLFHYYDKDFNNEADTPDNFQSRRPNTSFCFLDIRSPGLGDTAMYLCATSKSLSQTQYFGPGTRLLVL.

V usage is TRBV12-3 or TRBV12-4 and J usage is TRBJ1-2; D not certain. The CDR3 consists of 13 residues. Trimming stripped 3 bases from V and 0 bases from J, with 5 bases between. Here the CDR3 reads CASSFGPNYGYTF. The CDR3 DNA reads as TGTGCCAGCAGTTTCGGGCCTAACTATGGCTACACCTTC.

The V call is TRBV7-9, the J call TRBJ1-5; 10 bases agree with TRBD1. The CDR3 totals 14 residues. The junction had 3 bases not matched to a gene; V was cut back by 5 bases and J by 5 bases. Germline loops: CDR1 SEHNR, CDR2 FQNEAQ (reference sequence). The CDR3 region is CASSRQGADQPQHF. The CDR3, as DNA: TGTGCCAGCAGCAGACAGGGGGCAGATCAGCCCCAGCATTTT.

The chain uses TRBV15 and TRBJ2-1; D is possibly TRBD1 or TRBD2 (6 bases each). The CDR3 is made up of 20 amino acids. The germline V gene has CDR1 LNHNV and CDR2 YYDKDF (reference sequence). V lost 5 bases to trimming and J lost 0 bases, with 26 bases between them. The CDR3 DNA reads as TGTGCCACCAGCTTCACGTTAATGGGGGCCCTGGGACTCTCCTACAATGAGCAGTTCTTC. Amino acid sequence: CATSFTLMGALGLSYNEQFF.

The rearrangement links TRBV5-6 to TRBJ1-4, with TRBD1 identical over 10 bases. The ends lost 5 bases at V and 8 bases at J; junction bases unmatched: 9. The germline gives CDR1 SGHDT, CDR2 YYEEEE. CDR3 size: 15 residues. The DNA for the CDR3 is TGTGCCAGCAGTTCCCGACAGGGGGCGAGGGAAAAACTGTTTTTT. Protein product: CASSSRQGAREKLFF.

This clone has only one observation. CDR3 protein: CASRQGGTQYF. As DNA, the CDR3 is TGTGCCAGCAGACAGGGTGGGACCCAGTACTTC. The J gene is TRBJ2-5, the V gene TRBV28; tentative D call: TRBD1 (6 bases). V lost 6 bases and J lost 7, with 9 bases in between. The CDR3 consists of 11 residues. Germline V gene sequence: CDR1 MDHEN, CDR2 SYDVKM.